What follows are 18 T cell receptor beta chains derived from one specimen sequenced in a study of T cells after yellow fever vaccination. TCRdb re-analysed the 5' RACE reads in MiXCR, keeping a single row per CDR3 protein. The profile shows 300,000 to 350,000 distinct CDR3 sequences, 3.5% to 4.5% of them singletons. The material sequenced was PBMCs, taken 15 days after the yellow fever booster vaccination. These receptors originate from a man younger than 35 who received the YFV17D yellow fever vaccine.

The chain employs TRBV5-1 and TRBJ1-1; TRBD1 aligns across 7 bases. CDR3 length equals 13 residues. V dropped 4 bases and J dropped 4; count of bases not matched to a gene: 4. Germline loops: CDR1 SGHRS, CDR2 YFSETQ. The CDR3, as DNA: TGCGCCAGCAGCCCACAGGGGTTCACTGAAGCTTTCTTT. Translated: CASSPQGFTEAFF. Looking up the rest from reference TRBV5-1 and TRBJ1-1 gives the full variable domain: KAGVTQTPRYLIKTRGQQVTLSCSPISGHRSVSWYQQTPGQGLQFLFEYFSETQRNKGNFPGRFSGRQFSNSRSEMNVSTLELGDSALYLCASSPQGFTEAFFGQGTRLTVV.

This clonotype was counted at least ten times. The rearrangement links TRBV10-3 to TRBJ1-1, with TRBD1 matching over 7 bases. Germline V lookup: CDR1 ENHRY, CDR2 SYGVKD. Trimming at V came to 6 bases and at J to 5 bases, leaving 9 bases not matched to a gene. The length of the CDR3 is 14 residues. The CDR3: CAISLQGSETEAFF. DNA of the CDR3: TGTGCCATCAGCCTACAGGGGAGTGAAACTGAAGCTTTCTTT.

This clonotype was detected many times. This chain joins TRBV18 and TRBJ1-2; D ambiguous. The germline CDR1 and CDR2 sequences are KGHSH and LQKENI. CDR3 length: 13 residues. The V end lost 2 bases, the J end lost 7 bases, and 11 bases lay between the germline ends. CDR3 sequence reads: CASSPGRLSGYTF. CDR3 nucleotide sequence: TGTGCCAGCTCACCAGGGAGGTTAAGTGGCTACACCTTC.

The CDR3 spells CAISVSGRQGETQYF. The DNA for the CDR3 is TGTGCCATCAGTGTATCCGGGAGACAGGGGGAGACCCAGTACTTC. This chain uses TRBV10-3 with TRBJ2-5; 8 bases line up with TRBD1. Germline values: CDR1 ENHRY, CDR2 SYGVKD. V shed 4 bases and J 5 bases; nucleotides not matched to a gene: 9. The CDR3 consists of 15 residues.

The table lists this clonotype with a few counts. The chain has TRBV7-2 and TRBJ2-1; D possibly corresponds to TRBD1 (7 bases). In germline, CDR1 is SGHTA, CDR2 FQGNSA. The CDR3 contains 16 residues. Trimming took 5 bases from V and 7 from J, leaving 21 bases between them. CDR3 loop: CASSPGGRGRGNEQFF. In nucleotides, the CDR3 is TGTGCCAGCAGCCCCGGGGGTAGGGGGCGCGGGAATGAGCAGTTCTTC.

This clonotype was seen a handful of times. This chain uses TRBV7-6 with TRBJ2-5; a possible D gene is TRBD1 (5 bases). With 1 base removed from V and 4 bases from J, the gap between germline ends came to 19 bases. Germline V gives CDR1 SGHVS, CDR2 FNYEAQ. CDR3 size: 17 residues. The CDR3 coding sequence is TGTGCCAGCAGCTTAGAAGGGGTGGGGTGGCCCCCAGAGACCCAGTACTTC. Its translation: CASSLEGVGWPPETQYF.

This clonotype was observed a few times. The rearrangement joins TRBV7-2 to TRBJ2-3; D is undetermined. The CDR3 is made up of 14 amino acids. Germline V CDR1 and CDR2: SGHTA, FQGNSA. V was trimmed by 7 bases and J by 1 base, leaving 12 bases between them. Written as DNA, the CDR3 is TGTGCCAGCAATCCTAGTGGGCGCACAGATACGCAGTATTTT. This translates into CASNPSGRTDTQYF.

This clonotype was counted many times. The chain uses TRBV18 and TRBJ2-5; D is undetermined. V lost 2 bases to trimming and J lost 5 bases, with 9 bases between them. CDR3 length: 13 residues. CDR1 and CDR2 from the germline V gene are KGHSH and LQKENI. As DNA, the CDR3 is TGTGCCAGCTCACCAAGACAAGACGAGACCCAGTACTTC. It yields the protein CASSPRQDETQYF.

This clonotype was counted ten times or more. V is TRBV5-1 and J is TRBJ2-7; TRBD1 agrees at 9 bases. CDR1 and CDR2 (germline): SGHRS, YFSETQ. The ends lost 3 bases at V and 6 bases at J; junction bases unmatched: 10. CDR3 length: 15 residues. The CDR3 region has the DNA TGCGCCAGCAGCTCCCGAGGGACAGGGACGGGCGAGCAGTACTTC. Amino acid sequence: CASSSRGTGTGEQYF.

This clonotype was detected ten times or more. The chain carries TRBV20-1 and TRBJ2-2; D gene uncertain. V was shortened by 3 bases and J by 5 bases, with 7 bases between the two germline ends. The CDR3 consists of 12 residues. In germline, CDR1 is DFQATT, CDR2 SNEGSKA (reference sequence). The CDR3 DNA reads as TGCAGTGCTAGGAAAGGGACCGGGGAGCTGTTTTTT. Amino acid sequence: CSARKGTGELFF.

CDR3 nucleotide sequence: TGCAGTGCTAGAGATAAACTAGCGGGGGGGCTAAGGCCTCGGGAGACCCAGTACTTC. Residues: CSARDKLAGGLRPRETQYF. This chain joins TRBV20-1 and TRBJ2-5; 13 nucleotides agree with TRBD2. Germline V gene sequence: CDR1 DFQATT, CDR2 SNEGSKA (reference sequence). This CDR3 spans 19 amino acids. V shed 0 bases and J 5 bases; nucleotides not matched to a gene: 15.

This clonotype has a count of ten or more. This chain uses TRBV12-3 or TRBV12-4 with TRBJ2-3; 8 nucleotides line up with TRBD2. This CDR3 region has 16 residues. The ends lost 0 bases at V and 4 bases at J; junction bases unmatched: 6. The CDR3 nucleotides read TGTGCCAGCAGTTTAGCCTCACGGGGGGGCCCAGATACGCAGTATTTT. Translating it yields CASSLASRGGPDTQYF.

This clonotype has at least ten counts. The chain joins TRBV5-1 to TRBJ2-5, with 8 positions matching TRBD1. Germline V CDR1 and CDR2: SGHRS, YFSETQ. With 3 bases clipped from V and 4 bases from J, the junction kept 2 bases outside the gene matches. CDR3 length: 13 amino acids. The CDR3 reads CASSSQGGETQYF. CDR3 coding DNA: TGCGCCAGCAGCTCACAGGGGGGAGAGACCCAGTACTTC.

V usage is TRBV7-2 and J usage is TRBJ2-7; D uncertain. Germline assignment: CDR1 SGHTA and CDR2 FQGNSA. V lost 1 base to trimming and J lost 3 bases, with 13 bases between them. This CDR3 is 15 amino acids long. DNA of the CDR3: TGTGCCAGCAGCTTAGGCCGAACCCAGCACTACGAGCAGTACGTC. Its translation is CASSLGRTQHYEQYV.

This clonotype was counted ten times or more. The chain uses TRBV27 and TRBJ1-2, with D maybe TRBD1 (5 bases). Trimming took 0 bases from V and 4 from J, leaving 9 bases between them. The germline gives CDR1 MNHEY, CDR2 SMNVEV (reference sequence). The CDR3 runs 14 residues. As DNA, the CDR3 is TGTGCCAGCAGTTTATCGGGGGAAAGCTATGGCTACACCTTC. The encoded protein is CASSLSGESYGYTF.

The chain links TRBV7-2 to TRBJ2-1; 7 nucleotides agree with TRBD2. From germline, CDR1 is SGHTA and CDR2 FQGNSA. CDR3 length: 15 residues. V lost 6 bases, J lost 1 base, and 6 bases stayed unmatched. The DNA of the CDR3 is TGTGCCAGCAGGACCGGGACTACTTCCTACAATGAGCAGTTCTTC. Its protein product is CASRTGTTSYNEQFF.

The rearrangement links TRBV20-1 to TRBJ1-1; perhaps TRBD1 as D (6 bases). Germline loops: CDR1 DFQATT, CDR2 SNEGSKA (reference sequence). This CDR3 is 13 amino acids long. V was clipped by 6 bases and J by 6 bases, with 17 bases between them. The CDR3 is CSAPQGGGSEAFF. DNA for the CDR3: TGCAGTGCGCCACAGGGAGGAGGATCTGAAGCTTTCTTT.

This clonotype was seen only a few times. The chain's CDR3 is CASSGPGGAGANVLTF. As DNA, the CDR3 is TGTGCCAGCAGCGGACCCGGGGGAGCTGGGGCCAACGTCCTGACTTTC. The chain uses TRBV12-3 or TRBV12-4 and TRBJ2-6, with D possibly matching TRBD2 (6 bases). This CDR3 is built from 16 residues. The V end lost 6 bases, the J end lost 2 bases, and 14 bases lay between the germline ends.